This TCR beta chain comes out of a study of identical twins. Study conclusions and caveats: The models gave estimates that fell short of the out-of-frame TCR alpha sharing seen in monozygotic twins.

TCRdb used MiXCR to reprocess the 5' RACE reads, holding one entry per CDR3 protein. The data hold approximately 500,000 distinct CDR3 sequences, with less than 25% observed a single time. This clonotype has only a few counts. Its antigen remains unknown. The CDR3 is 14 amino acids. Germline assignment: CDR1 MNHEY and CDR2 SVGAGI. The V and J ends lost 2 bases and 4 bases respectively, with 9 bases between them. This same sample was also taken into another study, of T cells expressing NK-cell markers. As that study records: Seven donors tested HCMV-seropositive and one tested seronegative among the eight sequenced.

The sequence was collected from a woman between 18 and 29 years old in good health. This rearrangement joins TRBV6-5 to TRBJ1-3; no clear D gene. Sequenced sample: CD4+ T cells sorted from blood. For the CDR3, the DNA is TGTGCCAGCAGTTACGACCGGAGGGGAAACACCATATATTTT. Its protein product is CASSYDRRGNTIYF.